A selection of T cell receptor beta chains follows, all from one sample in a study of T cell repertoires in cytomegalovirus infection. Antigen specificity for these receptors is unknown. TCRdb recomputed calls from the reads with MiXCR, one row per CDR3 protein. The data hold approximately 110,000 distinct CDR3 sequences, with around 28% observed a single time. The sample was CD8+ T cells from cultured PBMCs, taken from culture after CMV antigen stimulation. All receptors come from a human donor in good health (CMV status not recorded). Some clones in this sample may be carry-over from other donors' samples. Each CDR3 is given with its conserved first and last residue. A D gene is named only where the DNA matches it firmly. Some rows have no size entry. The others give once, few or many, or a class for an expanded clone.

clone_size cdr3_length d_call j_call v_call cdr3_nt cdr3_aa
NA 14 NA TRBJ2-3 TRBV9 TGTGCCAGCAGCGTAGGGGGACCAACCGATACGCAGTATTTT CASSVGGPTDTQYF
NA 15 NA TRBJ1-2 TRBV25-1 TGTGCCAGCAGTGAATCTGGCGGCTGGTACTATGGCTACACCTTC CASSESGGWYYGYTF
few 13 NA TRBJ2-2 TRBV7-9 TGTGCCAGCGCTGGGGCGAACACCGGGGAGCTGTTTTTT CASAGANTGELFF
few 14 NA TRBJ1-2 TRBV2 TGTGCCAGCAGGCCGACAGGATTGGACTATGGCTACACCTTC CASRPTGLDYGYTF
few 16 TRBD2 TRBJ2-1 TRBV11-2 TGTGCCAGCAGCTTAGTGGGGCGGGGGGCCTACAATGAGCAGTTCTTC CASSLVGRGAYNEQFF
NA 15 TRBD1 TRBJ2-2 TRBV27 TGTGCCAGCAGTTTAGGCCAGGGGGCCTTCGGGGAGCTGTTTTTT CASSLGQGAFGELFF
few 13 NA TRBJ2-1 TRBV19 TGTGCCAGTAGTATCCAGGGTCCCAATGAGCAGTTCTTC CASSIQGPNEQFF
NA 16 NA TRBJ2-3 TRBV20-1 TGCAGTGCTCCGGCGCGTTTTAGGGATAGCACAGATACGCAGTATTTT CSAPARFRDSTDTQYF
NA 15 NA TRBJ1-1 TRBV7-4 TGTGCCAGCAGCTTAGTTACAGGGCGGATCACTGAAGCTTTCTTT CASSLVTGRITEAFF
NA 17 TRBD2 TRBJ2-5 TRBV27 TGTGCCAGCAGTAGGTTCGGGGGACTAGCGCTGGGAGAGACCCAGTACTTC CASSRFGGLALGETQYF
many 13 NA TRBJ2-7 TRBV7-2 TGTGCCAGCAGCTTGGATCCAAACTACGAGCAGTACTTC CASSLDPNYEQYF
NA 13 NA TRBJ1-1 TRBV12-5 TGTGCTAGTGATCAGCAGGGCTCTACTGAAGCTTTCTTT CASDQQGSTEAFF
many 14 NA TRBJ1-1 TRBV4-1 TGCGCCAGCAGCCAAGGTACAGGGCGCACTGAAGCTTTCTTT CASSQGTGRTEAFF
NA 18 TRBD2 TRBJ2-1 TRBV20-1 TGCAGTGCTAGAGATATAGCGGGGGGACTTGCCTCCTACAATGAGCAGTTCTTC CSARDIAGGLASYNEQFF
few 15 NA TRBJ1-5 TRBV7-2 TGTGCCAGCAGCTTAGCGCAGGGATCGAATCAGCCCCAGCATTTT CASSLAQGSNQPQHF
few 14 TRBD2 TRBJ2-1 TRBV28 TGTGCCAGCAGTTTCACTAGCGACTTCAATGAGCAGTTCTTC CASSFTSDFNEQFF
few 12 NA TRBJ1-1 TRBV6-5 TGTGCCAGCAGTTATGACCTAAATGAAGCTTTCTTT CASSYDLNEAFF
NA 16 TRBD2 TRBJ2-1 TRBV7-4 TGTGCCAGCAGCCCGTCCTGGACTAGTGGGAACAATGAGCAGTTCTTC CASSPSWTSGNNEQFF
NA 16 TRBD2 TRBJ2-3 TRBV19 TGTGCCAGTAGTATCGACGGGGGGGCGGGCACAGATACGCAGTATTTT CASSIDGGAGTDTQYF
NA 10 NA TRBJ2-1 TRBV2 TGTGCCAGCAGCGGGTATGAGCAGTTCTTC CASSGYEQFF
NA 14 NA TRBJ2-5 TRBV24-1 TGTGCCACCAGTGAAGAGAGAGAGTGGGAGACCCAGTACTTC CATSEEREWETQYF
NA 15 TRBD2 TRBJ2-1 TRBV6-1 TGTGCCAGCGTCAGACAGCGGGGGCATGGCGATGAGCAGTTCTTC CASVRQRGHGDEQFF
NA 12 NA TRBJ2-1 TRBV2 TGTGCCAGCAGTGATAATCACAATGAGCAGTTCTTC CASSDNHNEQFF
NA 15 TRBD2 TRBJ2-1 TRBV12-3/TRBV12-4 TGTGCCAGCAATATACTAGCGGGGGGGATTAATGAGCAGTTCTTC CASNILAGGINEQFF
NA 14 TRBD2 TRBJ2-2 TRBV29-1 TGCAGCGTTGAGGGGGAGGGTAACACCGGGGAGCTGTTTTTT CSVEGEGNTGELFF
NA 15 NA TRBJ2-6 TRBV12-3/TRBV12-4 TGTGCCAGCAGTTTAGCAGGGGCCGGGGCCAACGTCCTGACTTTC CASSLAGAGANVLTF
many 13 TRBD1 TRBJ1-1 TRBV10-3 TGTGCCATCAGGGACAGGGGCCACCCTGAAGCTTTCTTT CAIRDRGHPEAFF
NA 12 NA TRBJ1-4 TRBV6-6 TGTGCCAGCAGCCTGGGGGGGCTTGGACTGTTTTTT CASSLGGLGLFF
many 13 NA TRBJ2-1 TRBV5-6 TGTGCCAGCAGCTTGGCTGGGGGCAATGAGCAGTTCTTC CASSLAGGNEQFF
few 15 NA TRBJ1-2 TRBV7-6 TGTGCCAGCAGCGAGCACCCACAGGCCACCGATGGCTACACCTTC CASSEHPQATDGYTF
many 14 TRBD2 TRBJ2-1 TRBV28 TGTGCCAGCAGGAGCGGGGGGACCTACAATGAGCAGTTCTTC CASRSGGTYNEQFF
NA 16 TRBD2 TRBJ2-3 TRBV11-2 TGTGCCAGCAGTCCACTCGGGACTAGGAGCACAGATACGCAGTATTTT CASSPLGTRSTDTQYF
NA 15 NA TRBJ1-1 TRBV5-4 TGTGCCAGCAGCTTGGGGGCGGAGGGCCCCACTGAAGCTTTCTTT CASSLGAEGPTEAFF
NA 14 NA TRBJ2-7 TRBV6-6 TGTGCCAGCAGTTACTCGGGATCTGCCTACGAGCAGTACTTC CASSYSGSAYEQYF
NA 14 NA TRBJ2-3 TRBV12-3/TRBV12-4 TGTGCCAGCAGTCTTCGAAGTTACCCAGATACGCAGTATTTT CASSLRSYPDTQYF
many 17 TRBD2 TRBJ2-1 TRBV7-6 TGTGCCAGCAGCTTGCGCGGAGGACTAGCGGCCTACAATGAGCAGTTCTTC CASSLRGGLAAYNEQFF
NA 15 TRBD2 TRBJ2-1 TRBV12-3/TRBV12-4 TGTGCCAGCAGTTTTTGGTCGGGGGGGGGGAATGAGCAGTTCTTC CASSFWSGGGNEQFF
NA 13 NA TRBJ1-2 TRBV7-6 TGTGCCAGCAGCCAGAGCGGGAACTATGGCTACACCTTC CASSQSGNYGYTF
NA 16 NA TRBJ2-1 TRBV25-1 TGTGCCAGCAGTGAACTGGGCCAAAACACCTACAATGAGCAGTTCTTC CASSELGQNTYNEQFF
NA 11 NA TRBJ2-1 TRBV6-1 TGTGCCAGCGGAATAATCAATGAGCAGTTCTTC CASGIINEQFF
NA 14 NA TRBJ1-2 TRBV4-1 TGTGCCAGCAGCCAAGATGGCAGGGCCTATGGCTACACCTTC CASSQDGRAYGYTF
NA 17 NA TRBJ2-7 TRBV6-1 TGTGCCAGCAGTGACCCAGAAGGACAGATTTCCTGGTACGAGCAGTACTTC CASSDPEGQISWYEQYF
NA 13 NA TRBJ2-7 TRBV7-4 TGTGCCAGCAGCTCCAGGGGGGTGTACGAGCAGTACTTC CASSSRGVYEQYF
NA 14 NA TRBJ1-2 TRBV12-3/TRBV12-4 TGTGCCAGCAGTTTGGATCCGTATAACTATGGCTACACCTTC CASSLDPYNYGYTF
NA 15 NA TRBJ1-1 TRBV28 TGTGCCAGCAGCGACGGTTTCCTTGCCAACACTGAAGCTTTCTTT CASSDGFLANTEAFF
NA 15 NA TRBJ1-4 TRBV9 TGTGCCAGCAGCGTAGAAGGGAGTCCTAATGAAAAACTGTTTTTT CASSVEGSPNEKLFF